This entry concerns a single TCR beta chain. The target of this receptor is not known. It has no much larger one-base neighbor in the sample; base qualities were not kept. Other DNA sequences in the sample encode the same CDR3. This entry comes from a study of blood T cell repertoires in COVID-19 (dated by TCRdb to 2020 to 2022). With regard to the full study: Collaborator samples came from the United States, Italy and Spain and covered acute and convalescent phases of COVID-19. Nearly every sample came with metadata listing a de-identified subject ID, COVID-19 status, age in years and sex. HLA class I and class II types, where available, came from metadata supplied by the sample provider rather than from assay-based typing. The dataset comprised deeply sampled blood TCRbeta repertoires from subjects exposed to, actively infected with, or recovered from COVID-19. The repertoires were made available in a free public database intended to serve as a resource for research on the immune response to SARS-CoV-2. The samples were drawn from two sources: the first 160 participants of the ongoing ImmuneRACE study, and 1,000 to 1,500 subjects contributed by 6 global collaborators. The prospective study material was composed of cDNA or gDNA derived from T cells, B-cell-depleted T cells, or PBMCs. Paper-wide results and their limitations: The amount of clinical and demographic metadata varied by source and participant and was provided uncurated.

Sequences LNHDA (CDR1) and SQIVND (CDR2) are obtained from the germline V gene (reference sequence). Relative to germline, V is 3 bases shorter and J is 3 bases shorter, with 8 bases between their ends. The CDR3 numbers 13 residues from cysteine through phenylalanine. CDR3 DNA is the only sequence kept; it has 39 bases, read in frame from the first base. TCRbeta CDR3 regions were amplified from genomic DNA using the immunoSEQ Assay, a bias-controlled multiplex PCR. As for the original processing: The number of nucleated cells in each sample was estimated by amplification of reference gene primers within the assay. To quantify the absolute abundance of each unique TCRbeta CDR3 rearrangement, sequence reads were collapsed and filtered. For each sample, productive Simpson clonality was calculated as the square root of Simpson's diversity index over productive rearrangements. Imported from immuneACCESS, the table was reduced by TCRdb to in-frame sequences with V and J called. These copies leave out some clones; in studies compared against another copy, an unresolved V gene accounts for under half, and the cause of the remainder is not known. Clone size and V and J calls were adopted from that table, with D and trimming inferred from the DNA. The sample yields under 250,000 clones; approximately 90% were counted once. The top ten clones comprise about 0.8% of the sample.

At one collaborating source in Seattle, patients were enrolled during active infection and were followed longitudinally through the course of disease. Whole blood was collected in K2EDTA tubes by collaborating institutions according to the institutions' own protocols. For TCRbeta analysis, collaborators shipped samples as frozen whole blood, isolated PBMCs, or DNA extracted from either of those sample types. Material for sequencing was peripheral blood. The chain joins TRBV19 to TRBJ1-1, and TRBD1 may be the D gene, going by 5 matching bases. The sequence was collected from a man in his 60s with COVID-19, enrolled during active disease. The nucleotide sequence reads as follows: TGTGCCAGTAGTATCGGGGGGGACACTGAAGCTTTCTTT. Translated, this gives CASSIGGDTEAFF.